These 5 T cell receptor beta chains originate from one sample sequenced in a study of blood T cell repertoires in COVID-19. Sequencing used immunoSEQ multiplex PCR; TCRdb keeps in-frame clones, though not all of them. Here the sample spans around 390,000 clones, approximately 90% being singletons. The sample was PBMCs or T cells enriched from blood (not recorded which). Receptors originate from a woman between 45 and 60 years old who had recovered from COVID-19.

V usage is TRBV5-1 and J usage is TRBJ1-3, with D possibly being TRBD1 (6 bases). The CDR3 contains 16 residues. The germline gives CDR1 SGHRS, CDR2 YFSETQ. V lost 4 bases to trimming and J lost 0 bases, with 14 bases between them. CDR3 sequence (DNA): TGCGCCAGCAGCAGAGCTGACAGGAGCTCTGGAAACACCATATATTTT. Translation: CASSRADRSSGNTIYF.

V and J are TRBV7-8 and TRBJ2-3; D remains ambiguous. The V end lost 1 base, the J end lost 1 base, and 6 bases lay between the germline ends. The CDR3 totals 14 residues. Germline V gene data show CDR1 as SGHVS and CDR2 as FQNEAQ. CDR3 DNA sequence: TGTGCCAGCAGCTTAGATCGGGGCACAGATACGCAGTATTTT. It is translated as CASSLDRGTDTQYF.

This CDR3 is CASSLGAGQGARNTEAFF. The CDR3 DNA is TGTGCCAGCAGCCTCGGGGCGGGACAGGGGGCGAGGAACACTGAAGCTTTCTTT. The rearrangement joins TRBV6-2 or TRBV6-3 to TRBJ1-1, with 12 positions matching TRBD1. The V segment lost 6 bases and the J segment 1 base; nucleotides outside the gene matches: 12. Germline V CDR1 and CDR2: MNHEY, SVGEGT. The CDR3 spans 18 residues.

This clone was seen a single time. This sequence joins TRBV27 and TRBJ2-7; 10 nucleotides agree with TRBD1. With 7 bases clipped from V and 2 bases from J, the junction kept 14 bases outside the gene matches. Germline V CDR1 and CDR2: MNHEY, SMNVEV (reference sequence). The CDR3 covers 17 residues. CDR3 residues: CASNSIRTGQGAYEQYF. Written as DNA, the CDR3 is TGTGCCAGCAACTCAATCCGTACCGGACAGGGGGCCTACGAGCAGTACTTC.

The gene calls are TRBV6-2 or TRBV6-3 and TRBJ1-2; 7 nucleotides line up with TRBD1. V shed 6 bases and J 5 bases; nucleotides not matched to a gene: 18. Germline assignment: CDR1 MNHEY and CDR2 SVGEGT. The CDR3 loop spans 17 amino acids. The chain's CDR3 is CASSQGTDRPKPYGYTF. The CDR3 DNA follows: TGTGCCAGCAGCCAGGGGACAGACAGACCAAAACCTTATGGCTACACCTTC.